These T cell receptor beta chains were read from a single sample in a study of memory CD4+ T cells and cytomegalovirus serostatus. Repertoires were generated with immunoSEQ multiplex PCR, while TCRdb's copy carries only in-frame clones and drops some. The repertoire includes about 52,000 clones, 80% of them detected once, and 1.1% to 1.5% sits in the top ten. Sequenced material: memory CD4+ T cells from blood. The receptors were gathered from an adult in good health and CMV-seropositive. CDR3s include the opening cysteine and the closing phenylalanine or tryptophan. The D gene is left open where the match is weak. Some rows have no size entry. The others give once, few or many, or a class for an expanded clone.

v_call: TRBV20-1; j_call: TRBJ1-1; clone_size: few; d_call: .; cdr3_nt: TGCAGTGCTACCGACCACGAACGTGCTTTCTTT; cdr3_aa: CSATDHERAFF
v_call: TRBV7-9; j_call: TRBJ2-3; clone_size: .; d_call: .; cdr3_nt: TGTGCCAGCAGCTTTCAAGGCTGGGACACAGATACGCAGTATTTT; cdr3_aa: CASSFQGWDTDTQYF
v_call: TRBV19; j_call: TRBJ1-5; clone_size: .; d_call: .; cdr3_nt: TGTGCCAGTAGTATAGTAATCCGACGGTATAGCAATCAGCCCCAGCATTTT; cdr3_aa: CASSIVIRRYSNQPQHF
v_call: TRBV10-3; j_call: TRBJ1-1; clone_size: .; d_call: .; cdr3_nt: TGTGCCATCAGTGAGTCTGGGTTGAACACTGAAGCTTTCTTT; cdr3_aa: CAISESGLNTEAFF
v_call: TRBV6-6; j_call: TRBJ1-5; clone_size: .; d_call: .; cdr3_nt: TGTGCCAGCAGCCAGGGGACCGCTAGCAATCAGCCCCAGCATTTT; cdr3_aa: CASSQGTASNQPQHF
v_call: TRBV7-3; j_call: TRBJ2-1; clone_size: once; d_call: .; cdr3_nt: TGTGCCAGCAGCCCCCTGGGGAGCAACAATGAGCAGTTCTTC; cdr3_aa: CASSPLGSNNEQFF
v_call: TRBV5-1; j_call: TRBJ2-2; clone_size: .; d_call: .; cdr3_nt: TGCGCCAGCAGCCCGTTCGTGGACACCGGGGAGCTGTTTTTT; cdr3_aa: CASSPFVDTGELFF
v_call: TRBV5-1; j_call: TRBJ1-5; clone_size: few; d_call: TRBD1; cdr3_nt: TGCGCCAGCAGCTTGGGGCAGGGGGCAAATCAGCCCCAGCATTTT; cdr3_aa: CASSLGQGANQPQHF
v_call: TRBV5-1; j_call: TRBJ2-5; clone_size: .; d_call: .; cdr3_nt: TGCGCCAGCAGTTCGGGACCTGGGGAGACCCAGTACTTC; cdr3_aa: CASSSGPGETQYF
v_call: TRBV30; j_call: TRBJ1-2; clone_size: .; d_call: .; cdr3_nt: TGTGCCTGGAGTGCAGCTCCCCGTAGAGATGGCTACACCTTC; cdr3_aa: CAWSAAPRRDGYTF
v_call: TRBV5-1; j_call: TRBJ2-2; clone_size: .; d_call: .; cdr3_nt: TGCGCCAGCAGCTCCTCGACAGGGAACACCGGGGAGCTGTTTTTT; cdr3_aa: CASSSSTGNTGELFF
v_call: TRBV5-1; j_call: TRBJ1-1; clone_size: .; d_call: TRBD1; cdr3_nt: TGCGCCAGCAGCTTGGGGGACAGGGGGCCCCTAGGGCACACTGAAGCTTTCTTT; cdr3_aa: CASSLGDRGPLGHTEAFF
v_call: TRBV6-1; j_call: TRBJ1-1; clone_size: .; d_call: .; cdr3_nt: TGTGCCAGCAGTGAAGCGGGCCTCGACAGAAAGAACACTGAAGCTTTCTTT; cdr3_aa: CASSEAGLDRKNTEAFF
v_call: TRBV7-3; j_call: TRBJ2-4; clone_size: .; d_call: .; cdr3_nt: TGTGCCAGGAGCTTAGGGGGTGGGGGCCTGGGAAACATTCAGTACTTC; cdr3_aa: CARSLGGGGLGNIQYF
v_call: TRBV19; j_call: TRBJ1-5; clone_size: few; d_call: .; cdr3_nt: TGTGCCAGTAGTATAGGTGCAGGAGGACAGCCCCAGCATTTT; cdr3_aa: CASSIGAGGQPQHF